This entry features one T cell receptor (beta chain) sequence. Antigen unknown. Other DNA sequences in the same sample also yield this CDR3. The CDR3 has 10 residues. V was shortened by 8 bases and J by 4 bases, with 6 bases between the two germline ends. Germline V gene lookup returns CDR1 MNHNS and CDR2 SASEGT. These data belong to a study of shared clonotypes between healthy human individuals. The wider study: The study used three CD4 naive, three CD4 memory, two CD8 naive and one CD8 memory plate per donor.

Clones were read by immunoSEQ multiplex PCR, and TCRdb kept only the in-frame ones, dropping some. The sample lists hundreds of thousands of clones, 85% to 95% seen once, with 0.11% in the top ten. The naive CD8 subset, CD45RO-negative cells positively selected for CCR7, excluded terminally differentiated effector memory CD45RA+ cells. Donors were healthy HIV-negative adults without recently reported acute infections or vaccinations. Study results and caveats: Four donors held about 5.1% of naive CD4 clonotypes in common. Measured sharing among donors was expected to vary with sequencing depth.

The rearrangement joins TRBV6-1 to TRBJ2-7; no definite D call. What was sequenced was naive CD8+ T cells sorted from blood. This clonotype originated in a woman in her 30s in good health. CDR3 coding DNA: TGTGCCAGCTCGAGATACGAGCAGTACTTC. Protein: CASSRYEQYF.